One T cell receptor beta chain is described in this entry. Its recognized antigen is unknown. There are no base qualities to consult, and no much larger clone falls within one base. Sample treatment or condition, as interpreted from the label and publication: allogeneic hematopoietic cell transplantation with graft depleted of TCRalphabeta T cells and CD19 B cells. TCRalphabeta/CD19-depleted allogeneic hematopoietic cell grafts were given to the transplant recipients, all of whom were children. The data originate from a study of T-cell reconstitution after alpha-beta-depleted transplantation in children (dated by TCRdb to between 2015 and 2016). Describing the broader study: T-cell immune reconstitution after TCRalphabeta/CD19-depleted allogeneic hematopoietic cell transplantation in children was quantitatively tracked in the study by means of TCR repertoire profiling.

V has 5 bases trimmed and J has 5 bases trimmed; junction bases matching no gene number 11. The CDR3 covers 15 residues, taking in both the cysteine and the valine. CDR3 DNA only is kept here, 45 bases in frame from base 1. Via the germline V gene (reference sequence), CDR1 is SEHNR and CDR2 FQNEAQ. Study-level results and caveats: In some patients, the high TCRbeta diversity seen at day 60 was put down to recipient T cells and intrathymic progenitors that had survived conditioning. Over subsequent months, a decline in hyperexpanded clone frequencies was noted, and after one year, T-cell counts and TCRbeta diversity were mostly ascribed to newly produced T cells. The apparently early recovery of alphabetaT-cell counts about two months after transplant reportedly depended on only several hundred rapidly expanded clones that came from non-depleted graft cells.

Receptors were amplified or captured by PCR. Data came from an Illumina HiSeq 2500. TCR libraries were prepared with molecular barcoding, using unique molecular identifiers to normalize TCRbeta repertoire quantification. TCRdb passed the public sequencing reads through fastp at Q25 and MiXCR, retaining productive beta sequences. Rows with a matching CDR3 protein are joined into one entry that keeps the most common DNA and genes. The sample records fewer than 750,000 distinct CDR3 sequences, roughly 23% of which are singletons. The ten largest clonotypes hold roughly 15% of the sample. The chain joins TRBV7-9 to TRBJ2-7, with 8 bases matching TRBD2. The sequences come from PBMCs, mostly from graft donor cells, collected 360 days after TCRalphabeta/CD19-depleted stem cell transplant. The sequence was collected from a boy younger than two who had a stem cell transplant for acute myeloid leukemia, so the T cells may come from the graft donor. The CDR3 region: CASSPSGGGGDEQYV. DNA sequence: TGTGCCAGCAGCCCCTCGGGAGGGGGTGGTGACGAGCAGTACGTC.